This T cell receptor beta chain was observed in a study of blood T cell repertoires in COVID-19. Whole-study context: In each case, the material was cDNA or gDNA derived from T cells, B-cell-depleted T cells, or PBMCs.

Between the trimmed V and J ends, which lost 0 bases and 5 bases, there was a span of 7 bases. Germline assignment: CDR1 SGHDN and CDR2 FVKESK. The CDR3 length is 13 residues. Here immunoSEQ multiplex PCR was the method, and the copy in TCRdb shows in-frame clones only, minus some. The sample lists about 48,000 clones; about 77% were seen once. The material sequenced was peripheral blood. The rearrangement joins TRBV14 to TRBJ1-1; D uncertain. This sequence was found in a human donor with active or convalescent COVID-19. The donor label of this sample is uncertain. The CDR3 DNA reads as TGTGCCAGCAGCCAAGATTTGGAGACTGAAGCTTTCTTT. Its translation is CASSQDLETEAFF.